This T cell receptor beta chain was documented in a study of blood T cell repertoires in COVID-19. Study details: Sites in the United States, Italy and Spain provided acute and convalescent COVID-19 samples. In each case, the material was cDNA or gDNA derived from T cells, B-cell-depleted T cells, or PBMCs.

Only in-frame clones appear in the TCRdb table, and some are missing; sequencing was by immunoSEQ multiplex PCR. The sample holds fewer than 300,000 clones, less than 85% seen once. CDR3 length: 14 residues. The V gene lost 5 bases and the J gene lost 2 bases, with 12 bases spanning the gap. Per germline, CDR1 SEHNR and CDR2 FQNEAQ (reference sequence). The sequenced material came from peripheral blood. This sequence was found in a human donor with COVID-19, enrolled during active disease. The donor label of this sample is uncertain. The gene calls are TRBV7-9 and TRBJ1-2; D is ambiguous. In DNA form, the CDR3 reads TGTGCCAGCAGCCCACGGGATACCAACTATGGCTACACCTTC. Translation gives CASSPRDTNYGYTF.